This T cell receptor beta chain was recorded in a study of blood T cells in healthy people across ages (dated by TCRdb to the mid-2010s). Regarding the research as a whole: In model experiments, roughly one uniquely barcoded TCR beta cDNA molecule per two T cells was captured by template switching. The study measured age-related changes in TCR beta repertoire diversity using deep sequencing normalized with unique cDNA molecular identifiers. Donors were grouped into four age groups: young (average about 15 years), middle-aged (39), aged (roughly 67) and long-lived (approximately 75). To avoid experimental bias, donors of different ages were randomly spread across the sequencing lanes. For two donors (one aged 18 to 30 and one aged 80 or older), the study analyzed two additional independent replicas of 1 million unique cDNA reads from the same blood draw.

Systemically healthy Caucasian individuals from Russia, over 30 in total and aged 6 to 90 years, were included as donors. Approximately 9.7 milliliters of peripheral blood were drawn from each donor into EDTA-treated Vacutainer tubes. Ficoll-Paque density-gradient centrifugation was used to isolate PBMCs, with at least 6.5 million per sample. Trizol reagent was used to extract total RNA from PBMCs, with at least 5.5 micrograms per sample. For every donor, flow cytometry on a PBMC aliquot measured the percentage of naive CD45RAhigh/CD27high T cells. Library preparation used 5' RACE. The listed sequencing device is Illumina HiSeq 2500. A second PCR of roughly 7 to 11 cycles was performed with a sample-barcoded 5' primer and a J-beta primer mix. A unique molecular identifier was introduced onto each TCR beta cDNA molecule by a template-switch 5' adaptor carrying 12 random nucleotides. Each sample yielded at least 2.5 million CDR3-containing paired-end reads. First-strand cDNA was synthesized from all RNA with the Mint cDNA synthesis kit, primed by a TRBC-specific oligonucleotide. Following uracil-DNA glycosylase treatment, all cDNA underwent a first 18-cycle PCR with the universal primers M1SS and BC2_uni_R. The study's processing was this. Each sample was normalized by randomly selecting 1 million high-quality reads, each carrying a distinct molecular identifier. Reads with shared molecular identifiers were discarded instead of being binned into consensus sequences. MiTCR, run with a Q25 quality threshold and the strictest error-elimination algorithm, handled CDR3 identification, clonotype clustering and error correction. A nonparametric unseen species model with Euler transformation was used to estimate lower-bound total TCR beta diversity. TCRdb's own reprocessing of the public reads used fastp at Q25 and MiXCR and kept productive beta chains. Rows are combined by CDR3 protein, so each entry shows the most common genes and DNA. Clone size and V and J calls follow TCRdb, not the original study. The sample table lists around 1,500,000 distinct CDR3 sequences, about 28% of them with a count of one. In total, the top ten clones hold 7.7% of the sample.

The study at large found these results: As age increased, observed TCR beta diversity per million T cells dropped in a roughly linear way, and a significant reduction was already evident by age about 40. Estimates of total diversity based on one million sequenced T cells were considered lower bounds and underestimates. The long-lived group showed more naive CD4+ T cells, fewer expanded clones and increased TCR diversity than the aged group, suggesting age selection. Donor CMV infection status was unknown, potentially confounding age-related changes in expanded clonotypes. Observed TCR beta diversity correlated strongly with the percentage of naive T cells measured by flow cytometry. Conclusive comparison of naive and antigen-experienced compartments was prevented by the profiling of bulk unsorted PBMCs.

V loses 4 bases at its end and J loses 5 bases; junction bases beyond the gene matches: 8. CDR3 length: 15 amino acids, cysteine to phenylalanine. This entry keeps only the CDR3 DNA: 45 bases, framed from base 1. CDR1 and CDR2 (SGHTA, FQGTGA) derive from the germline V gene. To note about this clonotype: Its antigen remains unidentified. No base qualities exist here, and no much larger clone lies one base off it.

Sequenced material: blood. The TCR sequence derives from a woman aged 30 to 39 in good health. Recombination linked TRBV7-3 to TRBJ2-1, with 7 central nucleotides matching TRBD2. DNA sequence: TGTGCCAGCAGCTCCGGGGGAGCGGGGAACAATGAGCAGTTCTTC. This is translated as CASSSGGAGNNEQFF. Here the CDR3 is joined to the reference TRBV7-3 and TRBJ2-1 genes, and the full variable domain is: GAGVSQTPSNKVTEKGKYVELRCDPISGHTALYWYRQSLGQGPEFLIYFQGTGAADDSGLPNDRFFAVRPEGSVSTLKIQRTERGDSAVYLCASSSGGAGNNEQFFGPGTRLTVL.